This T cell receptor beta chain was found in a study of T cells in tuberculosis. Study observations and caveats: GMM-specific TCRs were nearer to active tuberculosis alpha repertoires, suggesting expansion.

Clones were sequenced by immunoSEQ multiplex PCR, and TCRdb holds only the in-frame ones, with some missing. The sample carries about 44,000 clones, about 96% recorded once. Worth noting for this clone: Its antigen is still unknown.

Tuberculin skin test and IGRA determined adolescents' latent tuberculosis status at entry. The source is a donor aged 10 to 29 with latent tuberculosis or without tuberculosis infection. The sequencing sample was made of PBMCs.

Here the CDR3 reads CASSTQGPEAFF. CDR3 in DNA: TGTGCCAGCAGTACGCAGGGGCCTGAAGCTTTCTTT. The chain uses TRBV5-6 and TRBJ1-1, with a weak D call TRBD1 (6 bases). The CDR3 covers 12 residues. Germline V lookup: CDR1 SGHDT, CDR2 YYEEEE. Trimming stripped 5 bases from V and 6 bases from J, with 11 bases between.